This T cell receptor beta chain is drawn from a study of cytomegalovirus exposure and HLA in healthy donors. Study-wide results and limits: The investigators catalogued some 160 TCR beta chains as cytomegalovirus-associated.

This clone was counted once. Its target is unknown. Profiling relied on immunoSEQ multiplex PCR, and the TCRdb table lists in-frame clones only, not all of them. The table lists about 64,000 clones, around 89% of them singletons, with 1.7% in the top ten. This clonotype was sampled from a woman between 18 and 29 years old in good health and CMV-seronegative. What was sequenced was PBMCs.

DNA for the CDR3: TGTGCCAGCAGTTTATCCGCGGGGAGGGAAGGCTACACCTTC. This codes for CASSLSAGREGYTF. The V and J genes are TRBV27 and TRBJ1-2; D call uncertain. Between the trimmed V and J ends, which lost 0 bases and 8 bases, there was a span of 13 bases. The CDR3 runs to 14 residues. Germline CDR1 MNHEY, CDR2 SMNVEV (reference sequence).